The clone carrying this T cell receptor (beta chain) was seen at least ten times. As to time point: newly diagnosed GD, antithyroid drugs for less than 3 months. From PBMCs, RNA was extracted and then used to make the TCR library. The data stem from a study of regulatory T cells in long-lasting Graves disease. Losses at the gene ends were 3 bases for V and 6 bases for J; bases not matched to a gene: 3. Looked up from germline, CDR1 is SGHRS and CDR2 is YFSETQ. The CDR3 loop spans 13 amino acids. Building the TCR beta libraries relied on iRepertoire HTBI primers, and CDR3 regions underwent Arm-PCR. TCRdb re-called the multiplex PCR reads with MiXCR, one entry per CDR3 protein. This sample has 450,000 to 500,000 distinct CDR3 sequences; roughly 16% occur once, and the top ten carry approximately 12%. The data also belong to a second study, concerning T cells in Graves' hyperthyroidism and ophthalmopathy. Turning to that study: During a first-round RT-PCR of the TCR CDR3, the HTBI primer set was used. Ophthalmopathy was separated from stable hyperthyroidism by a 13 V-J model.

The sequence derives from a man between 35 and 55 years old with Graves disease. Sequenced material: peripheral blood mononuclear cells (PBMCs), taken at new diagnosis, from a patient treated with antithyroid drugs. The genes are TRBV5-1 and TRBJ2-7; TRBD2 matches at 10 bases. This chain's CDR3 is CASSSTSGFEQYF. The CDR3 DNA reads TGCGCCAGCAGCTCGACTAGCGGGTTCGAGCAGTACTTC.